What follows are 2 T cell receptor beta chains derived from one specimen sequenced in a study of response to subunit inactivated influenza vaccine. MiXCR, applied by TCRdb to the RT-PCR reads, yields one record per CDR3 protein. The data show about 520,000 distinct CDR3 sequences, approximately 7.2% seen once. Sequencing used PBMCs from blood, obtained less than 30 months after vaccination. The receptor source for this set is a man in his fifties or sixties who received an inactivated influenza vaccine.

This clonotype was counted only a few times. The chain links TRBV5-1 to TRBJ2-5, with D perhaps assigned TRBD1 or TRBD2 (5 bases each). V was shortened by 0 bases and J by 5 bases, with 11 bases between the two germline ends. CDR1 and CDR2 (germline): SGHRS, YFSETQ. This CDR3 is built from 14 residues. The CDR3 loop reads CASSLDRPGETQYF. DNA of the CDR3: TGCGCCAGCAGCTTGGACAGGCCGGGGGAGACCCAGTACTTC.

On this clonotype: A junction end diverges from the germline sequence, so it may reflect a read error. The chain is built from TRBV11-2 and TRBJ2-4; TRBD1 agrees at 7 bases. This CDR3 has 13 amino acids. Germline V gene sequence: CDR1 SGHAT, CDR2 FQNNGV. CDR3 DNA: TGTGCCAGCACCCGACAGGGAGCAAACATTCAGTCCTTC. Encoded protein: CASTRQGANIQSF.